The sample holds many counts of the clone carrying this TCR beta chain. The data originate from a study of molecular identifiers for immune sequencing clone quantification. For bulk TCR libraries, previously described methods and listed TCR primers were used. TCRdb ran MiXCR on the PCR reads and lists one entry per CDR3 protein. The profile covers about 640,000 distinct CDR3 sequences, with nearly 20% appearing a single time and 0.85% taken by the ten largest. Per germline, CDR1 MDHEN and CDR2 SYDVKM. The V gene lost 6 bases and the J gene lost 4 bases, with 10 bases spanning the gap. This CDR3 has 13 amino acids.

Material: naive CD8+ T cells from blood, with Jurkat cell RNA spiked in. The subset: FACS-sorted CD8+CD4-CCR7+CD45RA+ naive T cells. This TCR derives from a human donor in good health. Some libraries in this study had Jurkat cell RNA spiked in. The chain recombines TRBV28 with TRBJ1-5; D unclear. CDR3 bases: TGTGCCAGCAGCTTCGCGGGGAATCAGCCCCAGCATTTT. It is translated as CASSFAGNQPQHF.